These 17 T cell receptor beta chains share one sample of origin, sequenced in a study of T-cell reconstitution after alpha-beta-depleted transplantation in children. Researchers prepared the TCRbeta library using unique molecular identifiers, the study reports. Via MiXCR, TCRdb re-called the PCR reads, giving one row per CDR3 protein. The sample records 700,000 or so distinct CDR3 sequences, roughly 14% being singletons. The sample in question was PBMCs, obtained before TCRalphabeta/CD19-depleted stem cell transplant. Receptors originate from a girl aged 2 to 9 with congenital amegakaryocytic thrombocytopenia, due to receive a stem cell transplant.

A few counts support this clonotype. The CDR3 protein is CSAPAVHEQFF. The CDR3 DNA reads as TGCAGTGCCCCCGCGGTCCATGAGCAGTTCTTC. V is TRBV20-1 and J is TRBJ2-1; D is unclear. The germline V and J ends were trimmed by 6 bases and 8 bases, with 11 bases remaining between them. Germline lookup yields CDR1 DFQATT and CDR2 SNEGSKA (reference sequence). The CDR3 is 11 residues long.

The chain uses TRBV5-1 and TRBJ2-7; TRBD2 agrees at 16 bases. V gave up 3 bases and J gave up 9 bases; unmatched junction bases: 6. CDR1 is SGHRS, CDR2 YFSETQ, per germline. This CDR3 is built from 15 residues. The CDR3 DNA follows: TGCGCCAGCAGCTCGGGACTAGCGGGAGGGAACGCGCAGTACTTC. Translation: CASSSGLAGGNAQYF.

There are a few counts of this clonotype. The rearrangement links TRBV5-1 to TRBJ2-3, with 7 bases matching TRBD1. After removal of 6 bases from V and 3 bases from J, the junction contained 4 bases not matched to a gene. This CDR3 has 13 residues. The germline CDR1 and CDR2 sequences are SGHRS and YFSETQ. CDR3 sequence (DNA): TGCGCCAGCATCCAGACAGGGACAGATACGCAGTATTTT. Translated: CASIQTGTDTQYF.

The chain couples TRBV12-3 or TRBV12-4 to TRBJ2-5; unclear D gene. Trimming removed 9 bases at V and 5 bases at J, with 10 bases between. CDR3 length: 11 amino acids. CDR3 coding DNA: TGTGCCAGTCAAGAAATGGAGACCCAGTACTTC. As protein: CASQEMETQYF.

At least ten counts were recorded for this clonotype. The chain recombines TRBV5-1 with TRBJ2-1; D is unclear. Trimming took 3 bases from V and 9 from J, leaving 13 bases between them. In germline, CDR1 is SGHRS, CDR2 YFSETQ. This CDR3 has 13 residues. CDR3 region: CASSSPPIPEQFF. The CDR3 bases are TGCGCCAGCAGCTCACCCCCGATTCCTGAGCAGTTCTTC.

The CDR3 DNA follows: TGTGCCAGCTCACCACAGAGCGGGAGTAGGACAGATACGCAGTATTTT. It specifies CASSPQSGSRTDTQYF. The V and J genes are TRBV18 and TRBJ2-3, with 8 bases fitting TRBD2. The CDR3 spans 16 residues. Germline V lookup: CDR1 KGHSH, CDR2 LQKENI. Losses at the gene ends were 1 base for V and 3 bases for J; bases not matched to a gene: 6.

The chain has TRBV18 and TRBJ2-1; 10 bases align to TRBD2. Germline CDR1 reads KGHSH; CDR2 reads LQKENI. V shed 3 bases, J shed 5 bases, and the junction held 7 bases outside the gene matches. This CDR3 is 16 amino acids long. CDR3 amino acids: CASSPRTSGADNEQFF. The CDR3 nucleotides read TGTGCCAGCTCACCGAGGACTAGCGGAGCCGACAATGAGCAGTTCTTC.

This clonotype was recorded many times. V gene TRBV20-1 combines with J gene TRBJ1-5; D remains unclear. V was cut by 0 bases and J by 5 bases, with 11 bases left in between. Germline V gene data show CDR1 as DFQATT and CDR2 as SNEGSKA (reference sequence). CDR3 length: 14 amino acids. The CDR3: CSARDISGDQPQHF. The CDR3 DNA reads TGCAGTGCTAGAGATATCTCCGGGGATCAGCCCCAGCATTTT.

This clonotype occurred many times. V usage is TRBV5-1 and J usage is TRBJ1-6; D unresolved. From germline, CDR1 is SGHRS and CDR2 YFSETQ. Trimming took 0 bases from V and 7 from J, leaving 17 bases between them. CDR3 size: 17 residues. DNA for the CDR3: TGCGCCAGCAGCTTGGTGGTTGCGGGAGAGAGCAATTCACCCCTCCACTTT. Translating gives CASSLVVAGESNSPLHF.

This clonotype was found many times. This chain connects TRBV20-1 to TRBJ2-7, with TRBD1 identical over 8 bases. Germline V CDR1 and CDR2: DFQATT, SNEGSKA (reference sequence). V dropped 0 bases and J dropped 2; count of bases not matched to a gene: 6. The CDR3 is 15 amino acids. The CDR3 DNA sequence: TGCAGTGCTAGAGATGTCGCGACAGGGGCCTACGAGCAGTACTTC. This translates into CSARDVATGAYEQYF.

This clonotype was seen at least ten times. The J gene is TRBJ2-1, the V gene TRBV10-3, with 11 bases lining up with TRBD1. This CDR3 comprises 15 residues. Trimming at V came to 6 bases and at J to 8 bases, leaving 9 bases not matched to a gene. The germline CDR1 and CDR2 sequences are ENHRY and SYGVKD. The CDR3, as DNA: TGTGCCATCAGCTCCGGACAGGGGGCGCGGTATGAGCAGTTCTTC. Its translation is CAISSGQGARYEQFF.

The chain is built from TRBV15 and TRBJ2-5; no firm D call. This CDR3 is 15 amino acids long. CDR1 is LNHNV, CDR2 YYDKDF, per germline (reference sequence). The V and J ends lost 1 base and 5 bases respectively, with 14 bases between them. The CDR3 bases are TGTGCCACCAGCAGAGTTGATTTAAGATTGGAGACCCAGTACTTC. Its protein product is CATSRVDLRLETQYF.

This clonotype was detected ten times or more. V and J are TRBV12-3 or TRBV12-4 and TRBJ1-2; D remains unclear. This CDR3 has 11 amino acids. With 5 bases removed from V and 5 bases from J, the gap between germline ends came to 6 bases. The CDR3 protein is CASSPGYGYTF. DNA for the CDR3: TGTGCCAGCAGTCCCGGTTATGGCTACACCTTC.

This clonotype was observed at least ten times. This sequence joins TRBV29-1 and TRBJ1-2; 7 nucleotides align to TRBD1. V lost 7 bases to trimming and J lost 8 bases; unmatched junction nucleotides: 13. The CDR3 covers 13 residues. Germline V gene data show CDR1 as SQVTM and CDR2 as ANQGSEA. In DNA, the CDR3 is TGCAGCGGGACTCCGCCCTCGGGACAGGGCTACACCTTC. This sequence encodes CSGTPPSGQGYTF.

This clonotype was seen only a few times. The V and J genes are TRBV5-1 and TRBJ1-1; unclear D gene. Looked up from germline, CDR1 is SGHRS and CDR2 is YFSETQ. Deletions cut 5 bases from V and 3 bases from J, with 20 bases between. This CDR3 is built from 16 residues. CDR3 amino acids: CASRPTPATFYTEAFF. Here the CDR3 DNA reads TGCGCCAGCAGGCCGACTCCCGCTACTTTTTACACTGAAGCTTTCTTT.

This clonotype was detected only a few times. The chain is built from TRBV4-2 and TRBJ2-7; perhaps TRBD2 as D (6 bases). The CDR3 contains 16 residues. CDR1 is LGHNA and CDR2 is YNFKEQ in the germline V gene. The V end was cut by 0 bases, the J end by 6 bases, with 18 bases between. In DNA, the CDR3 is TGTGCCAGCAGCCAAGAAGAGCCGGTGGGAGGCGGCGAGCAGTACTTC. This encodes CASSQEEPVGGGEQYF.

The chain combines TRBV11-1 with TRBJ2-3; TRBD1 aligns across 8 bases. There are 19 residues in the CDR3. The V and J ends lost 6 bases and 2 bases, in that order; junction bases with no gene match: 19. The germline V gene has CDR1 SGHAT and CDR2 FQDESV (reference sequence). CDR3 region: CASRKSPGTGPGVTDTQYF. DNA for the CDR3: TGTGCCAGCAGAAAGAGTCCCGGGACAGGACCAGGAGTCACAGATACGCAGTATTTT. The variable domain in full, with the rest retrieved from reference TRBV11-1 and TRBJ2-3, is EAEVAQSPRYKITEKSQAVAFWCDPISGHATLYWYRQILGQGPELLVQFQDESVVDDSQLPKDRFSAERLKGVDSTLKIQPAELGDSAMYLCASRKSPGTGPGVTDTQYFGPGTRLTVL.